The 32 T cell receptor beta chains below come from one sample, sequenced in a study of blood T cell repertoires in COVID-19. Repertoires were generated with immunoSEQ multiplex PCR, while TCRdb's copy carries only in-frame clones and drops some. The profile shows 60,000 to 85,000 clones, around 85% of them singletons. Sequenced input: peripheral blood. These receptors originate from a man aged 45 to 65 with active COVID-19.

The chain has TRBV7-2 and TRBJ2-1; 7 nucleotides match TRBD1. J was trimmed by 0 bases and V by 2 bases; bases with no gene match: 1. The length of the CDR3 is 15 residues. Germline V CDR1 and CDR2: SGHTA, FQGNSA. The CDR3 region has the DNA TGTGCCAGCAGCTTACGGGACAGCTCCTACAATGAGCAGTTCTTC. Translated, it gives CASSLRDSSYNEQFF. Full variable domain (rest looked up from reference TRBV7-2 and TRBJ2-1): GAGVSQSPSNKVTEKGKDVELRCDPISGHTALYWYRQSLGQGLEFLIYFQGNSAPDKSGLPSDRFSAERTGGSVSTLTIQRTQQEDSAVYLCASSLRDSSYNEQFFGPGTRLTVL.

The rearrangement uses TRBV19 and TRBJ1-2; no firm D call. The CDR3 extends over 13 amino acids. V lost 6 bases and J lost 3, with 11 bases in between. Per the germline V gene, CDR1 is LNHDA and CDR2 is SQIVND (reference sequence). The CDR3, as DNA: TGTGCCAGTAGGCAGGACTGGGACTATGGCTACACCTTC. Translation: CASRQDWDYGYTF.

J is TRBJ1-5 and V is TRBV11-2, with TRBD1 as a possible D gene (6 bases). The CDR3 totals 14 residues. With 5 bases removed from V and 4 bases from J, the gap between germline ends came to 12 bases. CDR1 and CDR2 from the germline V gene are SGHAT and FQNNGV. DNA for the CDR3: TGTGCCAGCAGCCGCGACAGGTCGAATCAGCCCCAGCATTTT. This encodes CASSRDRSNQPQHF.

The J gene is TRBJ2-6, the V gene TRBV18; TRBD1 matches 10 bases. CDR3 length: 17 amino acids. CDR1 is KGHSH, CDR2 LQKENI, per germline. V was pared by 8 bases and J by 5 bases, with 12 bases of the junction left unmatched. CDR3 region: CASGTPTGGIWANVLTF. The DNA for the CDR3 is TGTGCCAGCGGCACTCCGACAGGGGGCATCTGGGCCAACGTCCTGACTTTC.

The genes are TRBV12-3 or TRBV12-4 and TRBJ1-5; no reliable D call. The V end was cut by 4 bases, the J end by 5 bases, with 6 bases between. This CDR3 spans 12 amino acids. The DNA of the CDR3 is TGTGCCAGCAGTTGGCCAGATCAGCCCCAGCATTTT. Its protein is CASSWPDQPQHF.

The CDR3 DNA follows: TGTGCCAGCAGTCCGCTTGGGACAGACGCAACCGCGAACACCGGGGAGCTGTTTTTT. Translation: CASSPLGTDATANTGELFF. V is TRBV27 and J is TRBJ2-2, with 7 bases identical to TRBD1. Germline assignment: CDR1 MNHEY and CDR2 SMNVEV (reference sequence). Trimming cost V 5 bases and J 0 bases; bases outside gene matches: 15. The CDR3 has 19 amino acids.

CDR3 DNA sequence: TGTGCCAGTAGTAAAGGGGACAGCTGGGGAGACGAGCAGTACTTC. It is translated as CASSKGDSWGDEQYF. This chain uses TRBV19 with TRBJ2-7; 7 nucleotides align to TRBD1. V lost 4 bases and J lost 5; bases outside the gene matches: 11. The germline V gene has CDR1 LNHDA and CDR2 SQIVND (reference sequence). There are 15 residues in the CDR3.

This chain uses TRBV5-6 with TRBJ1-2; the D is unclear. CDR1 and CDR2 from the germline V gene are SGHDT and YYEEEE. The CDR3 runs to 13 residues. The V end was cut by 0 bases, the J end by 8 bases, with 11 bases between. The CDR3 is CASSLVRGSGYTF. The CDR3 coding sequence is TGTGCCAGCAGCTTGGTACGTGGCTCCGGCTACACCTTC.

This clone has just one count. This chain uses TRBV12-5 with TRBJ2-7, with 10 bases fitting TRBD1. The CDR3 sequence is 16 residues long. Per the germline V gene, CDR1 is LGHNT and CDR2 is FRNRAP. V was pared by 1 base and J by 1 base, with 4 bases of the junction left unmatched. CDR3 protein: CASGLGDRGGSYEQYF. The DNA of the CDR3 is TGTGCTAGTGGTTTGGGGGACAGGGGAGGTTCCTACGAGCAGTACTTC.

The chain employs TRBV5-5 and TRBJ2-7; D is ambiguous. The CDR3 sequence is 15 residues long. Trimming pared 0 bases from V and 3 bases from J, leaving 13 bases between. Germline-derived CDR1 and CDR2 are SGHKS and YYEKEE (reference sequence). This chain's CDR3 is CASSLALVPGYEQYF. The CDR3, as DNA: TGTGCCAGCAGCTTGGCCTTGGTCCCGGGCTACGAGCAGTACTTC.

The chain links TRBV2 to TRBJ2-7; 9 nucleotides line up with TRBD1. The CDR3 contains 16 residues. The germline V gene has CDR1 SNHLY and CDR2 FYNNEI. The V gene end was trimmed by 5 bases and the J gene end by 4 bases; junction bases not matched to a gene: 12. The CDR3 coding sequence is TGTGCCAGCAGTAAATCCGGGACAGGGTTTCCATACGAGCAGTACTTC. This sequence encodes CASSKSGTGFPYEQYF.

J is TRBJ2-2 and V is TRBV5-1, with 7 bases matching TRBD2. The germline CDR1 and CDR2 sequences are SGHRS and YFSETQ. The length of the CDR3 is 18 residues. The V gene end was trimmed by 2 bases and the J gene end by 5 bases; junction bases not matched to a gene: 15. CDR3 nucleotide sequence: TGCGCCAGCAGCTTACCCCTCTTGGGCGGGAGATGGACCGGGGAGCTGTTTTTT. It yields the protein CASSLPLLGGRWTGELFF.

V gene TRBV5-4 combines with J gene TRBJ2-3; D gene ambiguous. The CDR3 length is 13 residues. The germline V gene has CDR1 SGHNT and CDR2 YYREEE (reference sequence). V was cut by 1 base and J by 0 bases, with 3 bases left in between. The CDR3 protein is CASSLISTDTQYF. In DNA, the CDR3 is TGTGCCAGCAGCTTGATAAGCACAGATACGCAGTATTTT.

This chain connects TRBV6-4 to TRBJ1-3; the D gene is possibly TRBD1 (6 bases). Trimming removed 8 bases at V and 0 bases at J, with 11 bases between. CDR1 MRHNA and CDR2 SNTAGT come from the germline V gene. CDR3 length: 14 residues. In nucleotides, the CDR3 is TGTGCCAGCCCTGACAGGCGCTCTGGAAACACCATATATTTT. This translates into CASPDRRSGNTIYF.

This sequence joins TRBV14 and TRBJ2-7, with D maybe TRBD1 (5 bases). CDR3 length equals 13 residues. V was cut by 6 bases and J by 3 bases, with 12 bases left in between. Looked up from germline, CDR1 is SGHDN and CDR2 is FVKESK. The CDR3 region is CASRPSGRYEQYF. The DNA of the CDR3 is TGTGCCAGCAGGCCTTCAGGGCGCTACGAGCAGTACTTC.

V usage is TRBV5-6 and J usage is TRBJ1-2; a possible D gene is TRBD1 (6 bases). The CDR3 spans 13 residues. The ends were cut back, 0 bases at V and 4 bases at J, with 7 bases in the middle. Looked up from germline, CDR1 is SGHDT and CDR2 is YYEEEE. In DNA, the CDR3 is TGTGCCAGCAGCTTGGACAGGGCCTATGGCTACACCTTC. As protein: CASSLDRAYGYTF. The variable domain in full, with the rest retrieved from reference TRBV5-6 and TRBJ1-2, is DAGVTQSPTHLIKTRGQQVTLRCSPKSGHDTVSWYQQALGQGPQFIFQYYEEEERQRGNFPDRFSGHQFPNYSSELNVNALLLGDSALYLCASSLDRAYGYTFGSGTRLTVV.

This clone was recorded only once. The chain joins TRBV6-4 to TRBJ1-2; TRBD1 might be the D (5 bases). This CDR3 is 14 amino acids long. Germline CDR1 reads MRHNA; CDR2 reads SNTAGT. V lost 5 bases and J lost 1, with 11 bases in between. The CDR3 protein is CASSQTGYNYGYTF. CDR3 bases: TGTGCCAGCAGTCAAACAGGATATAACTATGGCTACACCTTC.

The V gene is TRBV7-8, the J gene TRBJ2-1, with 8 bases fitting TRBD2. The CDR3 spans 15 residues. Germline values: CDR1 SGHVS, CDR2 FQNEAQ. After removal of 1 base from V and 9 bases from J, the junction contained 8 bases not matched to a gene. The DNA of the CDR3 is TGTGCCAGCAGCTTAGGAAGAGCGGGAGTGGCTGAGCAGTTCTTC. Residues: CASSLGRAGVAEQFF.

The chain employs TRBV19 and TRBJ1-2; D is uncertain. V dropped 4 bases and J dropped 0 bases, with 9 bases sitting between them. CDR3 length equals 14 residues. Germline V gene sequence: CDR1 LNHDA, CDR2 SQIVND (reference sequence). The CDR3 nucleotides are TGTGCCAGTAGTAGAGACGGGACTAACTATGGCTACACCTTC. Translated: CASSRDGTNYGYTF.

Remarks on this clone: This same CDR3 is encoded by further DNA sequences in the sample. The chain recombines TRBV19 with TRBJ1-2; 7 nucleotides line up with TRBD1. CDR1 LNHDA and CDR2 SQIVND come from the germline V gene (reference sequence). The CDR3 length is 15 residues. Unmatched junction bases numbered 4, after V lost 2 bases and J lost 1 base. CDR3 sequence reads: CASSIRQGSNYGYTF. CDR3 DNA sequence: TGTGCCAGTAGTATACGACAGGGAAGTAACTATGGCTACACCTTC.

Note on this clone: The sample contains more than one DNA sequence encoding this CDR3. The chain uses TRBV4-3 and TRBJ2-7; 9 bases line up with TRBD1. V was pared by 0 bases and J by 1 base, with 1 base of the junction left unmatched. Germline V CDR1 and CDR2: LGHNA, YSLEER. The CDR3 consists of 15 residues. DNA for the CDR3: TGCGCCAGCAGCCAAGATGACAGGGGGTCCTACGAGCAGTACTTC. Its protein is CASSQDDRGSYEQYF.

The chain carries TRBV11-2 and TRBJ1-3; D gene ambiguous. CDR1 SGHAT and CDR2 FQNNGV come from the germline V gene. V was clipped by 5 bases and J by 0 bases, with 11 bases between them. The CDR3 has 15 residues. CDR3 sequence (DNA): TGTGCCAGCAGCCCACGCTATGGCTCTGGAAACACCATATATTTT. Encoded protein: CASSPRYGSGNTIYF.

The chain couples TRBV10-3 to TRBJ2-1; perhaps TRBD1 as D (5 bases). The V gene's germline CDR1 is ENHRY and CDR2 SYGVKD. V lost 7 bases to trimming and J lost 2 bases, with 12 bases between them. The CDR3 sequence is 14 residues long. The CDR3 nucleotides read TGTGCCATCACCGCCCAGGGAACCTACAATGAGCAGTTCTTC. Amino acids: CAITAQGTYNEQFF.

The V gene is TRBV7-3, the J gene TRBJ1-1; D possibly corresponds to TRBD1 (5 bases). The CDR3 consists of 16 residues. The germline gives CDR1 SGHTA, CDR2 FQGTGA. Trimming shortened V by 5 bases and J by 4 bases, and 20 bases separated the two germline ends. CDR3 nucleotides: TGTGCCAGCAGCGCAATGGGGGGACTTCCTCCCACTGAAGCTTTCTTT. Translation gives CASSAMGGLPPTEAFF.

The CDR3 DNA is TGTGCCAGCAGCCCGAGCGGGAGCTCCTACGAGCAGTACTTC. It specifies CASSPSGSSYEQYF. This chain links TRBV5-4 with TRBJ2-7; 8 bases match TRBD2. Germline CDR1 SGHNT, CDR2 YYREEE (reference sequence). V lost 4 bases and J lost 0; bases outside the gene matches: 3. This CDR3 spans 14 amino acids.

V is TRBV6-1 and J is TRBJ2-1, with 10 nucleotides matching TRBD2. V shed 0 bases and J 1 base; nucleotides not matched to a gene: 6. In germline, CDR1 is MNHNS, CDR2 SASEGT. The CDR3 sequence is 18 residues long. Here the CDR3 DNA reads TGTGCCAGCAGTGAAGCGCGAGGAGCGGGAGGGTCCTACAATGAGCAGTTCTTC. Its protein product is CASSEARGAGGSYNEQFF.

This clone was detected only a few times. The rearrangement uses TRBV2 and TRBJ2-5; D may be TRBD2 (6 bases). CDR3 size: 13 residues. V gave up 6 bases and J gave up 1 base, with 9 bases separating them. CDR1 is SNHLY and CDR2 is FYNNEI in the germline V gene. The CDR3: CASRRGIQETQYF. CDR3 coding DNA: TGTGCCAGCAGGCGGGGTATCCAAGAGACCCAGTACTTC.

The chain combines TRBV6-2 or TRBV6-3 with TRBJ1-2; D uncertain. Looked up from germline, CDR1 is MNHEY and CDR2 is SVGEGT. CDR3 length: 11 amino acids. Between the trimmed V and J ends, which lost 6 bases and 8 bases, there was a span of 10 bases. CDR3 protein: CASSRGVGYTF. CDR3 nucleotide sequence: TGTGCCAGCAGCCGGGGAGTGGGCTACACCTTC.

In DNA, the CDR3 is TGTGCCAGCAGACCCTCACTAGCGGGATACAATGAGCAGTTCTTC. Translating it yields CASRPSLAGYNEQFF. The chain links TRBV6-5 to TRBJ2-1; the match to TRBD2 covers 10 bases. The V and J ends lost 6 bases and 4 bases, in that order; junction bases with no gene match: 6. Germline-derived CDR1 and CDR2 are MNHEY and SVGAGI. The CDR3 has 15 amino acids.

V usage is TRBV5-4 and J usage is TRBJ2-3; maybe TRBD2 (5 bases). Deletions cut 4 bases from V and 1 base from J, with 13 bases between. Germline CDR1 SGHNT, CDR2 YYREEE (reference sequence). The CDR3 length is 15 residues. Written as DNA, the CDR3 is TGTGCCAGCAGCCATCTCGGAGGTGGCACAGATACGCAGTATTTT. Amino acid sequence: CASSHLGGGTDTQYF.

The chain uses TRBV9 and TRBJ2-3, with D perhaps TRBD2 (6 bases). Germline V gene lookup returns CDR1 SGDLS and CDR2 YYNGEE. This CDR3 region has 16 residues. V lost 4 bases and J 0 bases, leaving 15 bases between the germline ends. CDR3 amino acids: CASSPRLGGSTDTQYF. CDR3 DNA sequence: TGTGCCAGCAGCCCCCGCCTGGGGGGTAGCACAGATACGCAGTATTTT. Full variable domain (outside the CDR3, taken from reference TRBV9 and TRBJ2-3): DSGVTQTPKHLITATGQRVTLRCSPRSGDLSVYWYQQSLDQGLQFLIQYYNGEERAKGNILERFSAQQFPDLHSELNLSSLELGDSALYFCASSPRLGGSTDTQYFGPGTRLTVL.

The rearrangement joins TRBV6-5 to TRBJ2-7, with a weak D call TRBD1 (5 bases). The CDR3 runs to 13 residues. CDR1 is MNHEY and CDR2 is SVGAGI in the germline V gene. V was trimmed by 1 base and J by 4 bases, leaving 8 bases between them. CDR3 region: CASSYWGSYEQYF. The CDR3 nucleotides are TGTGCCAGCAGTTACTGGGGCTCGTACGAGCAGTACTTC.